The 9 T cell receptor beta chains given below trace back to one sample, sequenced in a study of T cell changes during pregnancy in multiple sclerosis. The protocol was immunoSEQ multiplex PCR, while the TCRdb copy is restricted to in-frame clones and leaves out a portion. The sample lists 90,000 to 95,000 clones, around 93% occurring once. The sample in question was peripheral blood, obtained before pregnancy. These receptors all stem from a female donor with multiple sclerosis, enrolled in a pregnancy study.

The chain recombines TRBV6-5 with TRBJ1-5, with D perhaps matching TRBD1 (5 bases). The CDR3 runs 14 residues. The germline V and J ends were trimmed by 6 bases and 4 bases, with 13 bases remaining between them. Germline V CDR1 and CDR2: MNHEY, SVGAGI. CDR3 loop: CASSAWGGNQPQHF. The CDR3 DNA reads as TGTGCCAGCAGCGCATGGGGGGGGAATCAGCCCCAGCATTTT.

This chain links TRBV19 with TRBJ1-6; D is uncertain. Germline CDR1 reads LNHDA; CDR2 reads SQIVND (reference sequence). With 7 bases removed from V and 0 bases from J, the gap between germline ends came to 10 bases. CDR3 length: 15 residues. CDR3 protein: CASIRGSSYNSPLHF. The CDR3 DNA reads TGTGCCAGTATCCGAGGTAGCTCCTATAATTCACCCCTCCACTTT.

The CDR3 protein is CASSVSEGSEQFF. The CDR3 DNA reads TGTGCCAGCAGTGTTTCGGAGGGCAGTGAGCAGTTCTTC. The rearrangement uses TRBV6-4 and TRBJ2-1; maybe TRBD2 (6 bases). The CDR3 runs to 13 residues. Looked up from germline, CDR1 is MRHNA and CDR2 is SNTAGT. V was clipped by 4 bases and J by 9 bases, with 13 bases between them.

The chain recombines TRBV7-6 with TRBJ1-5, with 8 bases identical to TRBD1. Germline V gene sequence: CDR1 SGHVS, CDR2 FNYEAQ. The CDR3 has 16 amino acids. V shed 4 bases, J shed 5 bases, and the junction held 10 bases outside the gene matches. In DNA form, the CDR3 reads TGTGCCAGCAGCTCCCGACAGGGGACTCCCGATCAGCCCCAGCATTTT. Translated: CASSSRQGTPDQPQHF.

The J gene is TRBJ1-5, the V gene TRBV14; D remains unclear. The CDR3 is 13 residues long. Trimming removed 0 bases from V and 7 bases from J, with 7 bases in between. Germline loops: CDR1 SGHDN, CDR2 FVKESK. The CDR3 loop is CASSQDLGQPQHF. In nucleotides, the CDR3 is TGTGCCAGCAGCCAAGATCTCGGGCAGCCCCAGCATTTT.

The gene calls are TRBV6-1 and TRBJ1-1; possibly TRBD1 for D (5 bases). The CDR3 has 17 residues. The germline V and J ends were trimmed by 4 bases and 7 bases, with 25 bases remaining between them. Germline V gene lookup returns CDR1 MNHNS and CDR2 SASEGT. The CDR3 reads CASSGYGVDGHQVEAFF. The CDR3 region has the DNA TGTGCCAGCAGTGGATATGGGGTCGACGGACATCAGGTTGAAGCTTTCTTT.

The chain joins TRBV5-4 to TRBJ1-6, with a weak D call TRBD1 (5 bases). The length of the CDR3 is 14 residues. V lost 1 base and J 9 bases, leaving 11 bases between the germline ends. The germline V gene has CDR1 SGHNT and CDR2 YYREEE (reference sequence). As DNA, the CDR3 is TGTGCCAGCAGCTTGAGGCAGGGAGGTTCACCCCTCCACTTT. It is translated as CASSLRQGGSPLHF.

The chain uses TRBV9 and TRBJ2-1, with 7 bases aligning to TRBD2. The V gene end was trimmed by 2 bases and the J gene end by 6 bases; junction bases not matched to a gene: 5. The CDR3 extends over 14 amino acids. Germline-derived CDR1 and CDR2 are SGDLS and YYNGEE. The chain's CDR3 is CASSVLAGANEQFF. CDR3 DNA: TGTGCCAGCAGCGTCTTGGCGGGAGCCAATGAGCAGTTCTTC.

The CDR3 DNA reads TGTGCCAGCAGGGCCGGGACAGGGTACAATGAGCAGTTCTTC. Its translation: CASRAGTGYNEQFF. The chain couples TRBV28 to TRBJ2-1; TRBD1 agrees at 9 bases. CDR3 length: 14 residues. V shed 6 bases, J shed 4 bases, and the junction held 4 bases outside the gene matches. Germline CDR1 is MDHEN and CDR2 is SYDVKM.